These T cell receptor beta chains were read from a single sample in a study of OX40 agonist ivuxolimab in advanced cancers. Assay used: immunoSEQ multiplex PCR; TCRdb lists only in-frame clones, some missing. Of around 150,000 clones listed, around 94% are singletons. The material sequenced was CD4+ or CD8+ T cells sorted from blood, taken in a trial of the OX40 agonist ivuxolimab. These receptors were collected from an adult with an advanced solid tumor such as melanoma, head and neck, liver or kidney cancer. CDR3s include the opening cysteine and the closing phenylalanine or tryptophan. D genes are given only for firm matches. Some rows mark clone size as missing; the rest say once, few, many or name a class of expanded clone.

cdr3_length	v_call	d_call	clone_size	j_call	cdr3_nt	cdr3_aa
13	TRBV5-5	TRBD1	NA	TRBJ1-2	TGTGCCAGCAGCTTACAGGGGGCGGCTGGCTACACCTTC	CASSLQGAAGYTF
13	TRBV10-1	NA	many	TRBJ1-1	TGCGCCAGCAGTGTTGGGGCCGCAGCTGAAGCTTTCTTT	CASSVGAAAEAFF
14	TRBV12-5	TRBD1	NA	TRBJ1-6	TGTGCTAGTGGTTTGGCTACCACAACAGGGGCCCTCCACTTT	CASGLATTTGALHF
16	TRBV6-6	TRBD2	NA	TRBJ2-1	TGTGCCAGCAGTTCTTCCGGGACTAGCGGAATGGGGGAGCAGTTCTTC	CASSSSGTSGMGEQFF
16	TRBV28	NA	once	TRBJ2-5	TGTGCCAGCAGTTTCACGGACAGTCTTCCCCAAGAGACCCAGTACTTC	CASSFTDSLPQETQYF
13	TRBV10-1	NA	NA	TRBJ1-2	TGCGCCAGCAGTGACGGGACCGCCTATGGCTACACCTTC	CASSDGTAYGYTF
14	TRBV5-1	TRBD2	NA	TRBJ2-3	TGCGCCAGCAGCGGGACTAGCCGGACAGATACGCAGTATTTT	CASSGTSRTDTQYF
14	TRBV5-1	NA	NA	TRBJ2-5	TGCGCCAGCAGCTTGGCCCTGTACCAAGAGACCCAGTACTTC	CASSLALYQETQYF
14	TRBV28	NA	NA	TRBJ2-7	TGTGCCAGCAGTTTACAAGGTTATTCCTACGAGCAGTACTTC	CASSLQGYSYEQYF
14	TRBV5-1	NA	NA	TRBJ2-5	TGCGCCAGCAGATTGGGGTTGGCCCAAGAGACCCAGTACTTC	CASRLGLAQETQYF
14	TRBV19	NA	NA	TRBJ1-5	TGTGCCAGTAGTCCGGGAATTCAAAATCAGCCCCAGCATTTT	CASSPGIQNQPQHF
12	TRBV10-2	NA	NA	TRBJ1-3	TGCGCCAGCAGCTCTATTGGAAACACCATATATTTT	CASSSIGNTIYF
13	TRBV28	NA	NA	TRBJ1-1	TGTGCCAGCAGTTCGTTGATGAACACTGAAGCTTTCTTT	CASSSLMNTEAFF
12	TRBV11-2	NA	NA	TRBJ1-6	TGTGCCAGCAGCTTAGACAGTTCACCCCTCCACTTT	CASSLDSSPLHF
13	TRBV10-3	NA	NA	TRBJ1-3	TGTGCCATCACTTCTAGGGGGGGAAACACCATATATTTT	CAITSRGGNTIYF
13	TRBV6-5	NA	NA	TRBJ1-5	TGTGCCAGCAGTCAGGACGGATATCAGCCCCAGCATTTT	CASSQDGYQPQHF
17	TRBV7-8	NA	NA	TRBJ1-6	TGTGCCAGCAGCCGAGCAGGGACCGCGGGGTATAATTCACCCCTCCACTTT	CASSRAGTAGYNSPLHF
13	TRBV6-6	NA	NA	TRBJ2-5	TGTGCCAGCAGCCGAACCCAGGGAGAGACCCAGTACTTC	CASSRTQGETQYF
16	TRBV5-1	TRBD1	NA	TRBJ2-2	TGCGCCAGCAGCCCTAACGGACAGGGGAACACCGGGGAGCTGTTTTTT	CASSPNGQGNTGELFF
14	TRBV9	NA	NA	TRBJ2-7	TGTGCCAGCAGCGTAGGCCCTCAGGGGTACGAGCAGTACTTC	CASSVGPQGYEQYF
14	TRBV9	NA	once	TRBJ2-7	TGTGCCAGCAGCGTAGCGGCAGACCCCTACGAGCAGTACTTC	CASSVAADPYEQYF
15	TRBV18	TRBD1	NA	TRBJ2-7	TGTGCCAGCTCCTCCAGCCCAGGGGGCTCATACGAGCAGTACTTC	CASSSSPGGSYEQYF
15	TRBV7-9	TRBD1	NA	TRBJ2-7	TGTGCCAGCAGCACTACCGGGACAGCCTCCTACGAGCAGTACTTC	CASSTTGTASYEQYF
16	TRBV19	NA	NA	TRBJ2-6	TGTGCCAGCCGGGACATCGTATCCTCTGGGGCCAACGTCCTGACTTTC	CASRDIVSSGANVLTF
15	TRBV4-3	TRBD2	NA	TRBJ2-1	TGCGCCAGCAGCCACCTTAGCGGGGACTACAATGAGCAGTTCTTC	CASSHLSGDYNEQFF
15	TRBV5-1	TRBD1	once	TRBJ2-3	TGCGCCAGCAGCTGGATGACAGGGGACTCAGATACGCAGTATTTT	CASSWMTGDSDTQYF
15	TRBV9	TRBD2	NA	TRBJ2-1	TGTGCCAGCAGCGTTCGGGAGGGCCGGTACAATGAGCAGTTCTTC	CASSVREGRYNEQFF
15	TRBV19	NA	NA	TRBJ1-1	TGTGCCAGTAGTATAGAGGGACACCGGAACGATGAAGCTTTCTTT	CASSIEGHRNDEAFF
15	TRBV7-9	TRBD1	few	TRBJ1-5	TGTGCCAGCAGCCAGGGGACAGGCTCCTATCAGCCCCAGCATTTT	CASSQGTGSYQPQHF
16	TRBV30	TRBD1	NA	TRBJ1-3	TGTGCCTGGAGTGTAACCGGGACAGGGATCGGCAACACCATATATTTT	CAWSVTGTGIGNTIYF
11	TRBV20-1	NA	NA	TRBJ1-1	TGCAGTGTCGATGGCCGGGATGAAGCTTTCTTT	CSVDGRDEAFF
14	TRBV6-1	TRBD1	once	TRBJ1-5	TGTGCCAGCAGGGGGGACAGGGGGCCGGAGCCCCAGCATTTT	CASRGDRGPEPQHF
15	TRBV28	NA	NA	TRBJ2-1	TGTGCCAGCAGTTTCCGCAGGCCCAACTACAATGAGCAGTTCTTC	CASSFRRPNYNEQFF
15	TRBV10-3	NA	NA	TRBJ1-5	TGTGCCATCAGTGGGGTTCGGGGCTTCAATCAGCCCCAGCATTTT	CAISGVRGFNQPQHF
16	TRBV19	TRBD1	once	TRBJ1-5	TGTGCCAGTAGTACCCCGACAGGGAAAGGCAATCAGCCCCAGCATTTT	CASSTPTGKGNQPQHF
15	TRBV27	NA	NA	TRBJ2-2	TGTGCCAGCAGTCGACTAGATTTTGGCACCGGGGAGCTGTTTTTT	CASSRLDFGTGELFF
15	TRBV4-3	NA	NA	TRBJ1-4	TGCGCCAGCAGCCAAGCTAGGGCTACTAATGAAAAACTGTTTTTT	CASSQARATNEKLFF
15	TRBV15	NA	few	TRBJ2-5	TGTGCCACCAGCAGTCCCGGGGACAACCAAGAGACCCAGTACTTC	CATSSPGDNQETQYF
12	TRBV29-1	NA	NA	TRBJ2-5	TGCAGCGTTGATAGGGGGAGAGAGACCCAGTACTTC	CSVDRGRETQYF
14	TRBV6-6	NA	NA	TRBJ2-2	TGTGCCAGCAGTCCCAGCCATTCCGGCGGGGAGCTGTTTTTT	CASSPSHSGGELFF